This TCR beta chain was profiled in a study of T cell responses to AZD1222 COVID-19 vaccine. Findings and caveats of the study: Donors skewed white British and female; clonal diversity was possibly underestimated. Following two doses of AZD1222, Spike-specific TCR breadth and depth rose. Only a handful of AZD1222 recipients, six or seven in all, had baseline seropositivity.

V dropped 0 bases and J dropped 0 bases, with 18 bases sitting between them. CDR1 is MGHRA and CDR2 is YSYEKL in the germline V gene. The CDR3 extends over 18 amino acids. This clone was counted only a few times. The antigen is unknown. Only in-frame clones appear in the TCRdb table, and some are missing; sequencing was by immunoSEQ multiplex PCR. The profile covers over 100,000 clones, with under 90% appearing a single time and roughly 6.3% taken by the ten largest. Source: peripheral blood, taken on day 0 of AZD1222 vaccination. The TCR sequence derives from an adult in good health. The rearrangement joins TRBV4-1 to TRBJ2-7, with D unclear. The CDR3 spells CASSQDLNSQKSSYEQYF. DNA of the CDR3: TGCGCCAGCAGCCAAGATCTTAACTCACAGAAAAGCTCCTACGAGCAGTACTTC.